This T cell receptor (beta chain) is from a study of PD-1 blockade in mismatch repair-deficient tumors. The germline V and J ends were trimmed by 1 base and 3 bases, with 16 bases remaining between them. Germline values: CDR1 MGHRA, CDR2 YSYEKL. The CDR3 covers 16 residues. Method: immunoSEQ multiplex PCR; TCRdb's copy keeps in-frame clones and lacks some. Among 50,000 to 75,000 clones listed, about 91% were seen once. Sequenced here: peripheral blood, sampled 52 weeks after starting pembrolizumab. This TCR was sampled from an adult with mismatch repair-deficient cancer. The chain carries TRBV4-1 and TRBJ2-7; D gene unclear. In DNA form, the CDR3 reads TGCGCCAGCAGCCAAGGTAGCTCCCTCGGCGTCTACGAGCAGTACTTC. Its translation is CASSQGSSLGVYEQYF.